These T cell receptor beta chains were read from a single sample in a study of blood T cell repertoires in COVID-19. Only in-frame clones appear in the TCRdb table, and some are missing; sequencing was by immunoSEQ multiplex PCR. The data show approximately 240,000 clones, with about 90% seen just once and 3.1% held by the top ten. Sequencing was performed on PBMCs or T cells enriched from blood (not recorded which). These receptors were obtained from a woman in her forties or fifties in a cohort exposed to, infected with or recovered from COVID-19 (not recorded which). Each CDR3 is given with its conserved first and last residue. D genes are given only for firm matches. Part of the rows lack a size; the others show once, few, many or a class for expanded clones.

d_call: NA
clone_size: NA
j_call: TRBJ2-1
v_call: TRBV7-8
cdr3_nt: TGTGCCAGCAGCTTCCTTCAGGGTCCATACAATGAGCAGTTCTTC
cdr3_aa: CASSFLQGPYNEQFF

d_call: NA
clone_size: NA
j_call: TRBJ1-2
v_call: TRBV5-5
cdr3_nt: TGTGCCAGCAGCTTGCGGGGGGACTATGGCTACACCTTC
cdr3_aa: CASSLRGDYGYTF

d_call: NA
clone_size: few
j_call: TRBJ1-6
v_call: TRBV7-3
cdr3_nt: TGTGCCAGCAGCTTAAACAGCCATAATTCACCCCTCCACTTT
cdr3_aa: CASSLNSHNSPLHF

d_call: TRBD1
clone_size: NA
j_call: TRBJ1-1
v_call: TRBV19
cdr3_nt: TGTGCCAGTAGCTCCCGGACAGGGGGCAGGAACACTGAAGCTTTCTTT
cdr3_aa: CASSSRTGGRNTEAFF

d_call: NA
clone_size: once
j_call: TRBJ2-3
v_call: TRBV4-2
cdr3_nt: TGTGCCAGCAGCCAAGGCGAGGGAAGCACAGATACGCAGTATTTT
cdr3_aa: CASSQGEGSTDTQYF

d_call: TRBD1
clone_size: many
j_call: TRBJ1-3
v_call: TRBV11-2
cdr3_nt: TGTGCCAGCAGCGCGGGGACAGGGGGTGGAAACACCATATATTTT
cdr3_aa: CASSAGTGGGNTIYF

d_call: NA
clone_size: NA
j_call: TRBJ2-2
v_call: TRBV4-1
cdr3_nt: TGCGCCAGCAGCCAAGTAATTGGGGCTAATACCGGGGAGCTGTTTTTT
cdr3_aa: CASSQVIGANTGELFF

d_call: NA
clone_size: NA
j_call: TRBJ1-2
v_call: TRBV27
cdr3_nt: TGTGCCAGCAGCCTAAGGTCGGGGTATAACTATGGCTACACCTTC
cdr3_aa: CASSLRSGYNYGYTF

d_call: NA
clone_size: NA
j_call: TRBJ1-4
v_call: TRBV28
cdr3_nt: TGTGCCAGCAGTCACGGAGAGGTCCCTGAAAAACTGTTTTTT
cdr3_aa: CASSHGEVPEKLFF

d_call: TRBD1
clone_size: NA
j_call: TRBJ1-4
v_call: TRBV7-9
cdr3_nt: TGTGCCAGCACCACCGGGACAGGGGGGTTTAGACTGTTTTTT
cdr3_aa: CASTTGTGGFRLFF

d_call: NA
clone_size: few
j_call: TRBJ2-7
v_call: TRBV11-2
cdr3_nt: TGTGCGACAGGCGTCTCCTACGAGCAGTACTTC
cdr3_aa: CATGVSYEQYF

d_call: NA
clone_size: NA
j_call: TRBJ1-1
v_call: TRBV30
cdr3_nt: TGTGCCTGGGGAAAACGAGGTCGGCAGACTGAAGCTTTCTTT
cdr3_aa: CAWGKRGRQTEAFF

d_call: NA
clone_size: NA
j_call: TRBJ1-1
v_call: TRBV18
cdr3_nt: TGTGCCAGCTCACCATTGAGGGGGTTAAACACTGAAGCTTTCTTT
cdr3_aa: CASSPLRGLNTEAFF

d_call: TRBD2
clone_size: NA
j_call: TRBJ2-7
v_call: TRBV4-2
cdr3_nt: TGTGCCAGCAGCCAAGAACCCAGCGGGGCCCACTACGAGCAGTACTTC
cdr3_aa: CASSQEPSGAHYEQYF

d_call: NA
clone_size: NA
j_call: TRBJ2-5
v_call: TRBV5-1
cdr3_nt: TGCGCCAGCAGCCGGGCAGGGGGGCAAGAGACCCAGTACTTC
cdr3_aa: CASSRAGGQETQYF

d_call: NA
clone_size: NA
j_call: TRBJ1-2
v_call: TRBV5-6
cdr3_nt: TGTGCCAGCAGCTTGGGGCAGGCGAGCTATGGCTACACCTTC
cdr3_aa: CASSLGQASYGYTF

d_call: TRBD1
clone_size: NA
j_call: TRBJ1-6
v_call: TRBV28
cdr3_nt: TGTGCCACCCGGACAGGGTCTAATTCACCCCTCCACTTT
cdr3_aa: CATRTGSNSPLHF

d_call: NA
clone_size: NA
j_call: TRBJ1-3
v_call: TRBV7-9
cdr3_nt: TGTGCCAGCAGCCGAGACAGAACCATGGACACCATATATTTT
cdr3_aa: CASSRDRTMDTIYF

d_call: NA
clone_size: NA
j_call: TRBJ1-2
v_call: TRBV30
cdr3_nt: TGTGCCTGGAGTGGGACAGTCCCGTTAAACTATGGCTACACCTTC
cdr3_aa: CAWSGTVPLNYGYTF

d_call: TRBD2
clone_size: NA
j_call: TRBJ2-5
v_call: TRBV5-1
cdr3_nt: TGCGCCAGCAGCTTGGGACTAGCGGGGATGGAGACCCAGTACTTC
cdr3_aa: CASSLGLAGMETQYF

d_call: TRBD1
clone_size: NA
j_call: TRBJ2-2
v_call: TRBV4-1
cdr3_nt: TGCGCCAGCAGCCACGGTGGACAGGGGGCGCCCCCCGGGGAGCTGTTTTTT
cdr3_aa: CASSHGGQGAPPGELFF

d_call: NA
clone_size: NA
j_call: TRBJ1-5
v_call: TRBV28
cdr3_nt: TGTGCCAGCACCTGGGGGGGCCCGCGGGGCAATCAGCCCCAGCATTTT
cdr3_aa: CASTWGGPRGNQPQHF

d_call: NA
clone_size: NA
j_call: TRBJ1-1
v_call: TRBV29-1
cdr3_nt: TGCAGCGCCCGGGGTCGGAAAAACACTGAAGCTTTCTTT
cdr3_aa: CSARGRKNTEAFF

d_call: NA
clone_size: NA
j_call: TRBJ1-1
v_call: TRBV9
cdr3_nt: TGTGCCAGCAGCGGCAGGGATACTGAAGCTTTCTTT
cdr3_aa: CASSGRDTEAFF

d_call: TRBD2
clone_size: NA
j_call: TRBJ2-3
v_call: TRBV7-8
cdr3_nt: TGTGCCAGCATCTTGGGAGGGGATGCAGATACGCAGTATTTT
cdr3_aa: CASILGGDADTQYF

d_call: NA
clone_size: NA
j_call: TRBJ2-7
v_call: TRBV10-3
cdr3_nt: TGTGCCATCAGTGATGGTTTAGACTACGAGCAGTACTTC
cdr3_aa: CAISDGLDYEQYF

d_call: TRBD1
clone_size: few
j_call: TRBJ1-6
v_call: TRBV5-4
cdr3_nt: TGTGCCAGCAGCAAGGGACAGGGAGGATCACCCCTCCACTTT
cdr3_aa: CASSKGQGGSPLHF

d_call: NA
clone_size: NA
j_call: TRBJ2-7
v_call: TRBV7-8
cdr3_nt: TGTGCCAGCAGCTTAGCAACAGTCACCTACGAGCAGTACTTC
cdr3_aa: CASSLATVTYEQYF

d_call: TRBD2
clone_size: NA
j_call: TRBJ2-2
v_call: TRBV11-2
cdr3_nt: TGTGCCAGCAGCTACAGCGGGGGCGCTTTGGGCGGGGAGCTGTTTTTT
cdr3_aa: CASSYSGGALGGELFF

d_call: NA
clone_size: NA
j_call: TRBJ1-1
v_call: TRBV7-8
cdr3_nt: TGTGCCAGCAGCCGGACTCCATTTAAAGCTTTCTTT
cdr3_aa: CASSRTPFKAFF

d_call: TRBD1
clone_size: NA
j_call: TRBJ2-1
v_call: TRBV18
cdr3_nt: TGTGCCAGCTCACCACCGCTACAGGGGGACATAGACAGGTACAATGAGCAGTTCTTC
cdr3_aa: CASSPPLQGDIDRYNEQFF

d_call: NA
clone_size: NA
j_call: TRBJ2-6
v_call: TRBV5-6
cdr3_nt: TGTGCCAGCAGCTTGGTCGGGAGCTCTGGGGCCAACGTCCTGACTTTC
cdr3_aa: CASSLVGSSGANVLTF

d_call: TRBD2
clone_size: NA
j_call: TRBJ2-1
v_call: TRBV9
cdr3_nt: TGTGCCAGCAGCGCCTTCATACTAGCGGGGGGCCACGGTGAGCAGTTCTTC
cdr3_aa: CASSAFILAGGHGEQFF

d_call: NA
clone_size: once
j_call: TRBJ1-6
v_call: TRBV6-5
cdr3_nt: TGTGCCAGCAATCCAGGGCCCTATAATTCACCCCTCCACTTT
cdr3_aa: CASNPGPYNSPLHF

d_call: NA
clone_size: NA
j_call: TRBJ2-4
v_call: TRBV27
cdr3_nt: TGTGCCAGCAGTTTATCTATGGCCCGCCTAGCCAAAAACATTCAGTACTTC
cdr3_aa: CASSLSMARLAKNIQYF

d_call: TRBD1
clone_size: NA
j_call: TRBJ2-4
v_call: TRBV6-5
cdr3_nt: TGTGCCAGCAGTCGGGACAGAAAAAACATTCAGTACTTC
cdr3_aa: CASSRDRKNIQYF

d_call: TRBD1
clone_size: NA
j_call: TRBJ1-6
v_call: TRBV2
cdr3_nt: TGTGCCAGCAGTGAATACAGGGGTGGGTCACCCCTCCACTTT
cdr3_aa: CASSEYRGGSPLHF

d_call: NA
clone_size: NA
j_call: TRBJ2-3
v_call: TRBV10-3
cdr3_nt: TGTGCCATCAGTGAGTCGAGGGGGAACGTAAATACGCAGTATTTT
cdr3_aa: CAISESRGNVNTQYF

d_call: TRBD1
clone_size: NA
j_call: TRBJ1-2
v_call: TRBV7-8
cdr3_nt: TGTGCCAGCAGCTTAGTGGGGACAGATAGAGCCGGGGGCGGCTACACCTTC
cdr3_aa: CASSLVGTDRAGGGYTF

d_call: TRBD1
clone_size: NA
j_call: TRBJ1-2
v_call: TRBV6-2/TRBV6-3
cdr3_nt: TGTGCCAGCAGCCAGACAGGGTGGGGCTACACCTTC
cdr3_aa: CASSQTGWGYTF

d_call: NA
clone_size: NA
j_call: TRBJ1-5
v_call: TRBV5-6
cdr3_nt: TGTGCCAGCAGCTTGGGTCCCACAATTTATAGCAATCAGCCCCAGCATTTT
cdr3_aa: CASSLGPTIYSNQPQHF

d_call: NA
clone_size: NA
j_call: TRBJ1-3
v_call: TRBV28
cdr3_nt: TGTGCCAGCGTAAACCGCAGGGGCCGGGGAGTTAAGGACACCATATATTTT
cdr3_aa: CASVNRRGRGVKDTIYF

d_call: TRBD1
clone_size: NA
j_call: TRBJ1-4
v_call: TRBV9
cdr3_nt: TGTGCCAGCAGCGAGTACGGGACAGGGGCCTCTGAAAAACTGTTTTTT
cdr3_aa: CASSEYGTGASEKLFF

d_call: TRBD1
clone_size: NA
j_call: TRBJ1-2
v_call: TRBV28
cdr3_nt: TGTGCCAGCAGAACCGGGACAGCCAACTATGGCTACACCTTC
cdr3_aa: CASRTGTANYGYTF

d_call: TRBD2
clone_size: NA
j_call: TRBJ2-3
v_call: TRBV9
cdr3_nt: TGTGCCAGCAGCGAACGGGGGGGCCAGACAGATACGCAGTATTTT
cdr3_aa: CASSERGGQTDTQYF

d_call: TRBD2
clone_size: few
j_call: TRBJ2-2
v_call: TRBV24-1
cdr3_nt: TGTGCCACCAGTGATTTGAAGCGGGGGGGACTCACTACCGGGGAGCTGTTTTTT
cdr3_aa: CATSDLKRGGLTTGELFF

d_call: NA
clone_size: NA
j_call: TRBJ1-6
v_call: TRBV5-6
cdr3_nt: TGTGCCAGCAGCTTCCTCCGGAGGAATTCACCCCTCCACTTT
cdr3_aa: CASSFLRRNSPLHF

d_call: TRBD1
clone_size: NA
j_call: TRBJ1-2
v_call: TRBV28
cdr3_nt: TGTGCCAGCAGAACGACAGGGGTCTATGGCTACACCTTC
cdr3_aa: CASRTTGVYGYTF

d_call: TRBD1
clone_size: NA
j_call: TRBJ1-2
v_call: TRBV19
cdr3_nt: TGTGCCAGTATGGGACAGGGCGGCTACACCTTC
cdr3_aa: CASMGQGGYTF

d_call: TRBD1
clone_size: NA
j_call: TRBJ2-1
v_call: TRBV5-1
cdr3_nt: TGCGCCAGCTACCCCCCGGACAGGTCGATCAATGAGCAGTTCTTC
cdr3_aa: CASYPPDRSINEQFF

d_call: TRBD2
clone_size: once
j_call: TRBJ2-3
v_call: TRBV6-5
cdr3_nt: TGTGCCAGCAGTTCCCTTCTAGCGGGGGGCAAAGATACGCAGTATTTT
cdr3_aa: CASSSLLAGGKDTQYF

d_call: NA
clone_size: NA
j_call: TRBJ2-7
v_call: TRBV28
cdr3_nt: TGTGCCAGCAGCCCGACAGTTCATAGTTCCTACGAGCAGTACTTC
cdr3_aa: CASSPTVHSSYEQYF

d_call: TRBD1
clone_size: NA
j_call: TRBJ1-4
v_call: TRBV4-2
cdr3_nt: TGTGCCAGCAGCCAAGCCGGGGGGACAGGGGCTGAAAAACTGTTTTTT
cdr3_aa: CASSQAGGTGAEKLFF

d_call: NA
clone_size: NA
j_call: TRBJ2-1
v_call: TRBV6-2/TRBV6-3
cdr3_nt: TGTGCCAGCAGTCCCGACTTCAATGAGCAGTTCTTC
cdr3_aa: CASSPDFNEQFF